The rows below give T cell receptor beta chains drawn from one sample of a study of T-cell memory formation after mild COVID-19. MiXCR, run by TCRdb on the 5' RACE reads, gives a single entry per CDR3 protein. The repertoire includes more than 25,000 distinct CDR3 sequences, roughly 7% of them detected once, and less than 15% sits in the top ten. What was sequenced was PBMCs or a T cell subset sorted from them (not recorded which). The receptors were gathered from an adult woman who had mild COVID-19 (a few samples of this study predate the infection). Cell type and time point are not known. Both conserved end residues are part of each CDR3. D genes are given only for firm matches. Clone size is stated in some rows and not others, as once, few, many or a class when expanded.

clone_size,cdr3_length,d_call,j_call,v_call,cdr3_aa,cdr3_nt
many,16,NA,TRBJ2-3,TRBV27,CASSRTSRGSTDTQYF,TGTGCCAGCAGTAGAACTAGCAGGGGTTCGACAGATACGCAGTATTTT
many,17,NA,TRBJ2-3,TRBV12-3/TRBV12-4,CASSRPGSSKGRDTQYF,TGTGCCAGCAGTCGTCCTGGGTCCTCCAAAGGTAGAGATACGCAGTATTTT
many,14,NA,TRBJ1-2,TRBV24-1,CATSDFAKSYGYTF,TGTGCCACCAGTGATTTTGCGAAGTCCTATGGCTACACCTTC
many,13,NA,TRBJ1-2,TRBV7-2,CASSPDKFYGYTF,TGTGCCAGCAGCCCCGACAAATTCTATGGCTACACCTTC
many,13,NA,TRBJ2-5,TRBV7-9,CASSWIPQETQYF,TGTGCCAGCAGCTGGATACCTCAAGAGACCCAGTACTTC
many,14,NA,TRBJ1-6,TRBV12-3/TRBV12-4,CASSGGQYNSPLHF,TGTGCCAGCAGCGGCGGACAGTATAATTCACCCCTCCACTTT
many,11,TRBD2,TRBJ2-1,TRBV5-1,CASSWEGEQFF,TGCGCCAGCAGCTGGGAGGGTGAGCAGTTCTTC
medium-sized,15,TRBD1,TRBJ2-3,TRBV5-1,CASSTGTGGTDTQYF,TGCGCCAGCAGCACCGGGACAGGGGGCACAGATACGCAGTATTTT
many,14,TRBD1,TRBJ1-3,TRBV29-1,CSVRGTGYGNTIYF,TGCAGCGTGCGCGGGACAGGGTATGGAAACACCATATATTTT
many,15,NA,TRBJ2-2,TRBV7-2,CASSLDRLRTGELFF,TGTGCCAGCAGCTTAGACAGGTTACGCACCGGGGAGCTGTTTTTT
many,16,TRBD1,TRBJ2-5,TRBV13,CASSLLPGRGQETQYF,TGTGCCAGCAGCTTACTCCCCGGCAGGGGGCAAGAGACCCAGTACTTC
many,15,NA,TRBJ2-3,TRBV6-2/TRBV6-3,CASSPGLLGGDTQYF,TGTGCCAGCAGCCCGGGGCTCTTGGGGGGAGATACGCAGTATTTT
many,17,TRBD2,TRBJ2-5,TRBV7-3,CASSSRRSKRERETQYF,TGTGCCAGCAGCTCCCGGCGGTCTAAGCGGGAGCGAGAGACCCAGTACTTC
many,13,TRBD1,TRBJ1-1,TRBV7-9,CASSEDRVAEAFF,TGTGCCAGCAGCGAGGACAGGGTGGCTGAAGCTTTCTTT
many,16,NA,TRBJ2-4,TRBV20-1,CSASRKGASAKNIQYF,TGCAGTGCTTCCCGGAAAGGGGCTAGCGCCAAAAACATTCAGTACTTC
many,16,TRBD2,TRBJ2-7,TRBV27,CASSLAGGGLPYEQYF,TGTGCCAGCAGTTTAGCTGGGGGAGGGTTGCCCTACGAGCAGTACTTC
many,17,NA,TRBJ2-7,TRBV4-3,CASSQGPQPDSSYEQYF,TGCGCCAGCAGCCAAGGGCCTCAGCCCGACAGCTCCTACGAGCAGTACTTC
NA,14,TRBD1,TRBJ1-5,TRBV5-1,CASSLTGGGEPQHF,TGCGCCAGCAGCTTAACAGGGGGCGGAGAGCCCCAGCATTTT
many,14,TRBD1,TRBJ2-2,TRBV24-1,CATTGGANTGELFF,TGTGCCACCACAGGGGGCGCGAACACCGGGGAGCTGTTTTTT
many,15,NA,TRBJ1-5,TRBV6-5,CASSPGSPPYQPQHF,TGTGCCAGCAGTCCTGGGTCCCCTCCCTATCAGCCCCAGCATTTT
many,15,NA,TRBJ2-7,TRBV7-2,CASSLGGQTYYEQYF,TGTGCCAGCAGCTTAGGTGGGCAGACCTACTACGAGCAGTACTTC
many,18,NA,TRBJ2-1,TRBV6-5,CASSTRLSGPSSYNEQFF,TGTGCCAGCAGTACCCGGCTTAGCGGACCCAGCTCCTACAATGAGCAGTTCTTC
many,14,TRBD1,TRBJ2-5,TRBV7-9,CASSFGQGRETQYF,TGTGCCAGCAGCTTCGGACAGGGGAGGGAGACCCAGTACTTC
NA,15,TRBD1,TRBJ2-5,TRBV7-6,CASSLEGQGQETQYF,TGTGCCAGCAGCTTAGAGGGACAGGGCCAAGAGACCCAGTACTTC
many,15,TRBD1,TRBJ1-2,TRBV5-1,CASSDGQGDYYGYTF,TGCGCCAGCAGCGATGGACAGGGGGACTACTATGGCTACACCTTC
many,15,TRBD1,TRBJ1-2,TRBV4-2,CASSARTGDAYGYTF,TGTGCCAGCAGCGCTCGGACAGGGGACGCCTATGGCTACACCTTC
many,16,TRBD2,TRBJ2-3,TRBV7-3,CASSPLAGARTDTQYF,TGTGCCAGCAGTCCACTAGCGGGGGCCCGCACAGATACGCAGTATTTT
many,13,NA,TRBJ2-6,TRBV19,CASSVGEFNVLTF,TGTGCCAGTAGTGTCGGGGAATTCAACGTCCTGACTTTC
many,15,NA,TRBJ1-4,TRBV12-3/TRBV12-4,CASSLGVPDNEKLFF,TGTGCCAGCAGTTTAGGTGTGCCAGATAATGAAAAACTGTTTTTT
many,15,TRBD2,TRBJ2-3,TRBV27,CASSLASGGTDTQYF,TGTGCCAGCAGTTTGGCTAGCGGGGGAACAGATACGCAGTATTTT
NA,15,TRBD1,TRBJ1-2,TRBV29-1,CSVGDRQGENGGYTF,TGCAGCGTTGGGGATAGACAGGGGGAAAACGGTGGCTACACCTTC
few,16,TRBD1,TRBJ1-5,TRBV5-1,CASSFDGQGANQPQHF,TGCGCCAGCAGCTTCGACGGACAGGGAGCAAATCAGCCCCAGCATTTT
many,13,TRBD1,TRBJ1-4,TRBV5-1,CAIRGLTNEKLFF,TGCGCCATTAGGGGGCTAACTAATGAAAAACTGTTTTTT
many,16,NA,TRBJ2-7,TRBV7-6,CASSLGIRGHSYEQYF,TGTGCCAGCAGCTTAGGCATCAGGGGCCACTCCTACGAGCAGTACTTC
many,16,NA,TRBJ1-2,TRBV12-3/TRBV12-4,CASSFTTDGDPYGYTF,TGTGCCAGCAGTTTTACTACTGACGGAGACCCCTATGGCTACACCTTC
few,13,NA,TRBJ1-1,TRBV11-3,CASSLEENTEAFF,TGTGCCAGCAGCTTAGAAGAGAACACTGAAGCTTTCTTT
NA,17,TRBD1,TRBJ2-5,TRBV27,CASGWTGGSLVQETQYF,TGTGCCAGCGGTTGGACAGGGGGTTCCTTAGTTCAAGAGACCCAGTACTTC
many,12,NA,TRBJ1-4,TRBV29-1,CSVGYSEEKLFF,TGCAGCGTTGGATACTCGGAGGAAAAACTGTTTTTT
NA,16,TRBD2,TRBJ2-7,TRBV5-1,CASSPTAGRGSYEQYF,TGCGCCAGCAGCCCCACTGCAGGGAGGGGCTCCTACGAGCAGTACTTC
many,14,NA,TRBJ2-7,TRBV7-9,CASSRLGTNYEQYF,TGTGCCAGCAGCCGACTGGGGACAAACTACGAGCAGTACTTC
many,15,TRBD1,TRBJ1-4,TRBV6-4,CASSDGTGENEKLFF,TGTGCCAGCAGTGACGGGACAGGGGAGAATGAAAAACTGTTTTTT
many,14,NA,TRBJ1-5,TRBV2,CASNQVQVGQPQHF,TGTGCCAGCAACCAAGTCCAGGTTGGACAGCCCCAGCATTTT
many,17,TRBD2,TRBJ2-1,TRBV7-2,CASSPRLAGFSYNEQFF,TGTGCCAGCAGCCCGAGATTAGCGGGCTTCTCCTACAATGAGCAGTTCTTC
many,16,NA,TRBJ2-3,TRBV20-1,CSGGTSGRTSTDTQYF,TGCAGTGGAGGGACTTCTGGCCGAACTAGCACAGATACGCAGTATTTT
NA,16,NA,TRBJ2-3,TRBV21-1,CASSAPGTADTDTQYF,TGTGCCAGCAGCGCCCCCGGGACGGCGGACACAGATACGCAGTATTTT
many,14,NA,TRBJ1-1,TRBV2,CASSTDRMNTEAFF,TGTGCCAGCAGTACGGACAGAATGAACACTGAAGCTTTCTTT
many,14,TRBD2,TRBJ2-1,TRBV2,CAITGTSGDNEQFF,TGTGCCATTACCGGGACTAGCGGAGACAATGAGCAGTTCTTC
many,15,TRBD1,TRBJ1-5,TRBV5-1,CASSSDGQGNQPQHF,TGCGCCAGCAGCTCGGATGGACAGGGAAATCAGCCCCAGCATTTT
many,15,NA,TRBJ2-5,TRBV6-5,CASTQYRADQETQYF,TGTGCCAGCACTCAGTACAGGGCGGACCAAGAGACCCAGTACTTC
few,16,TRBD2,TRBJ2-1,TRBV18,CASSPNVLAGDNEQFF,TGTGCCAGCTCCCCGAACGTACTAGCGGGGGACAATGAGCAGTTCTTC
many,14,NA,TRBJ1-1,TRBV4-1,CASSRRRDNTEAFF,TGCGCCAGCAGCCGCCGTCGGGATAACACTGAAGCTTTCTTT
many,15,TRBD2,TRBJ2-7,TRBV5-1,CASSSGTSVSYEQYF,TGCGCCAGCAGTTCCGGGACTAGCGTCTCCTACGAGCAGTACTTC